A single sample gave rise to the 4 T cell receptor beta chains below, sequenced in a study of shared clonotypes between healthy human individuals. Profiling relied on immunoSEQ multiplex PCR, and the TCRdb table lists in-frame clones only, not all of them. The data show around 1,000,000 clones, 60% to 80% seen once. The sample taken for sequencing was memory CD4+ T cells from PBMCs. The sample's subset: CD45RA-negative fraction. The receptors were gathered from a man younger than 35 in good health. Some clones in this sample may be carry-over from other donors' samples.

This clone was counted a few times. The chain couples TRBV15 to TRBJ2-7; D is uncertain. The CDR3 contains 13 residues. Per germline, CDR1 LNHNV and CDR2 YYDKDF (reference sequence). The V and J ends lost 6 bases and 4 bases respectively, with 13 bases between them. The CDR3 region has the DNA TGTGCCACCAGTCGTGGGGTCGGGTACGAGCAGTACTTC. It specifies CATSRGVGYEQYF.

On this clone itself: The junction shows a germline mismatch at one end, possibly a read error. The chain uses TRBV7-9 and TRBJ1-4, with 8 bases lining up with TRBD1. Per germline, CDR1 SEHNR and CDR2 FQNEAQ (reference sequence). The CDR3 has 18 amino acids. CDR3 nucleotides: TGTGCCAGCACCAAGGGGAAAGCAGGGGGCGACCCGAATGAAAAACTGCTTTTT. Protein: CASTKGKAGGDPNEKLLF.

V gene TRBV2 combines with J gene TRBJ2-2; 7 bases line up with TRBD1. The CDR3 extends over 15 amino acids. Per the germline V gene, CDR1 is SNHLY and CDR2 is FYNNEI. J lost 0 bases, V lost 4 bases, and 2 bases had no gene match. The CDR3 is CASSGDRTNTGELFF. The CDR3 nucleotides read TGTGCCAGCAGTGGGGACAGAACGAACACCGGGGAGCTGTTTTTT. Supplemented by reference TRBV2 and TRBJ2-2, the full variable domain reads EPEVTQTPSHQVTQMGQEVILRCVPISNHLYFYWYRQILGQKVEFLVSFYNNEISEKSEIFDDQFSVERPDGSNFTLKIRSTKLEDSAMYFCASSGDRTNTGELFFGEGSRLTVL.

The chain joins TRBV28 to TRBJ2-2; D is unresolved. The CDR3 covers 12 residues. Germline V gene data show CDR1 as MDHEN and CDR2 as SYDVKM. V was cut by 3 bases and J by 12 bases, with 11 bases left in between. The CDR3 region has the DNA TGTGCCAGCAGTTTTCTACTCCCCCAGCTGTTTTTT. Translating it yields CASSFLLPQLFF.